This section outlines one T cell receptor (beta chain) sequence together with its context. This entry belongs to a study of early T cells in non-severe SARS-CoV-2 infection. The CDR3 is 16 residues long. V trimming: 8 bases; J trimming: 0 bases; junction bases outside the gene matches: 5. Germline CDR1 reads SNHLY; CDR2 reads FYNNEI. TCRdb reanalysed the 5' RACE reads using MiXCR and keeps one entry per CDR3 protein. The sample lists 55,000 to 65,000 distinct CDR3 sequences, around 12% seen once, with under 1.5% in the top ten. The source is an adult who was a healthcare worker with PCR-confirmed SARS-CoV-2 infection or an uninfected control (not recorded which). The chain links TRBV2 to TRBJ1-6; 9 nucleotides agree with TRBD1. The material was whole blood, obtained at baseline. CDR3 sequence (DNA): TGTGCCAGCCTAGGACAGGGGAGCTCCTATAATTCACCCCTCCACTTT. It specifies CASLGQGSSYNSPLHF.